These 13 T cell receptor beta chains originate from one sample sequenced in a study of T cells after somatic rescue of genetic block. Sequencing used immunoSEQ multiplex PCR; TCRdb keeps in-frame clones, though not all of them. The sample lists some 15,000 clones, under 80% occurring once. The sequenced material came from peripheral blood mononuclear cells (PBMCs). The receptors shown here come from a man between 18 and 29 years old.

This rearrangement joins TRBV6-6 to TRBJ2-7; D not certain. Trimming took off 2 bases at V and 0 bases at J, with 11 bases between the two ends. The CDR3 covers 15 residues. The germline CDR1 and CDR2 sequences are MNHNY and SVGAGI (reference sequence). In DNA form, the CDR3 reads TGTGCCAGCAGTTACCCGGACGGCCGCTCCTACGAGCAGTACTTC. It yields the protein CASSYPDGRSYEQYF.

The chain links TRBV7-6 to TRBJ2-7, with D possibly being TRBD2 (9 bases). Between the trimmed V and J ends, which lost 4 bases and 7 bases, there was a span of 29 bases. The CDR3 runs 18 residues. Germline loops: CDR1 SGHVS, CDR2 FNYEAQ. The CDR3 coding sequence is TGTGCCAGCAGCTCCCTGGACAGGGCAGTAGCGGGAGAGCGGGAGCAGTACTTC. Protein sequence: CASSSLDRAVAGEREQYF.

CDR3: CASSTSSGTGYSNQPQHF. CDR3 nucleotides: TGTGCCAGCAGCACCTCCTCCGGGACAGGGTATAGCAATCAGCCCCAGCATTTT. V and J are TRBV7-2 and TRBJ1-5; 9 bases agree with TRBD1. Germline V CDR1 and CDR2: SGHTA, FQGNSA. The CDR3 sequence is 18 residues long. V lost 5 bases, J lost 0 bases, and 11 bases stayed unmatched.

The gene calls are TRBV2 and TRBJ1-2; D gene unclear. The CDR3 totals 13 residues. Per germline, CDR1 SNHLY and CDR2 FYNNEI. Deletions cut 4 bases from V and 0 bases from J, with 6 bases between. CDR3 in DNA: TGTGCCAGCAGTGGTCAGGCTAACTATGGCTACACCTTC. This translates into CASSGQANYGYTF.

The rearrangement links TRBV6-6 to TRBJ2-1; tentatively, D is TRBD2 (6 bases). Germline CDR1 and CDR2: MNHNY and SVGAGI (reference sequence). The CDR3 sequence is 16 residues long. V was trimmed by 1 base and J by 4 bases, leaving 14 bases between them. DNA for the CDR3: TGTGCCAGCAGTTACTTCTCGGGGGACCCTTACAATGAGCAGTTCTTC. Protein product: CASSYFSGDPYNEQFF.

The chain links TRBV5-1 to TRBJ2-3; D not resolved. The CDR3 totals 14 residues. Trimming shortened V by 3 bases and J by 2 bases, and 10 bases separated the two germline ends. Germline CDR1 SGHRS, CDR2 YFSETQ. The CDR3 sequence: CASSSGVDTDTQYF. In nucleotides, the CDR3 is TGCGCCAGCAGCTCCGGTGTTGACACAGATACGCAGTATTTT.

The chain recombines TRBV5-1 with TRBJ2-7, with 9 bases identical to TRBD1. With V trimmed by 5 bases and J by 9 bases, 24 bases remained unmatched. The CDR3 has 18 residues. Looked up from germline, CDR1 is SGHRS and CDR2 is YFSETQ. CDR3 nucleotide sequence: TGCGCCAGCAGGATACCGGGACAGGGTTTACTACGTGTGATCGGGCAGTACTTC. Protein sequence: CASRIPGQGLLRVIGQYF.

Sample share makes this clone medium-sized (0.01 to 0.1%). The chain combines TRBV7-6 with TRBJ2-7, with a tentative D call TRBD2 (5 bases). CDR3 length equals 14 residues. Germline values: CDR1 SGHVS, CDR2 FNYEAQ. Trimming stripped 3 bases from V and 5 bases from J, with 14 bases between. CDR3 in DNA: TGTGCCAGCAGCTTGCGGGTGCTGGGGAACGAGCAGTACTTC. This codes for CASSLRVLGNEQYF.

The V call is TRBV6-6, the J call TRBJ2-5, with no clear D. Near its end, the DNA agrees better with TRBJ2-7, so the J call may be wrong. Per the germline V gene, CDR1 is MNHNY and CDR2 is SVGAGI (reference sequence). This CDR3 has 11 amino acids. The CDR3 region is CASIGLYEQYF. The CDR3 DNA reads TGTGCCAGCATAGGTCTCTACGAGCAGTACTTC.

The genes are TRBV5-1 and TRBJ1-3; a possible D gene is TRBD1 (6 bases). This CDR3 region has 15 residues. CDR1 and CDR2 from the germline V gene are SGHRS and YFSETQ. V lost 0 bases to trimming and J lost 2 bases, with 9 bases between them. Here the CDR3 reads CASSLDGGTGNTIYF. The CDR3 bases are TGCGCCAGCAGCTTGGATGGGGGCACTGGAAACACCATATATTTT.

This clone was observed a single time. This chain connects TRBV21-1 to TRBJ2-2; the table's D call, TRBD1, has no DNA check behind it. TRBV21-1 is shown as a pseudogene. This CDR3 has 20 residues. CDR3 DNA: TGTGCCAGCAGCAACGGCTCCGGGACAGGGGGCTTCCTTAGCGGCGGGGAGCTGTTTTTT. Protein product: CASSNGSGTGGFLSGGELFF.

The rearrangement joins TRBV7-9 to TRBJ2-1; D not resolved. Germline lookup yields CDR1 SEHNR and CDR2 FQNEAQ (reference sequence). There are 12 residues in the CDR3. Trimming removed 6 bases from V and 9 bases from J, with 12 bases in between. CDR3 loop: CASRITETEQFF. As DNA, the CDR3 is TGTGCCAGCAGAATAACCGAGACTGAGCAGTTCTTC.

The chain recombines TRBV7-8 with TRBJ1-6; D not resolved. The CDR3 length is 14 residues. CDR1 SGHVS and CDR2 FQNEAQ come from the germline V gene. Trimming shortened V by 2 bases and J by 5 bases, and 7 bases separated the two germline ends. CDR3 loop: CASSLTTDNSPLHF. The CDR3 coding sequence is TGTGCCAGCAGCTTAACGACGGATAATTCACCCCTCCACTTT.